This is a list of T cell receptor beta chains from one sample in a study of cytomegalovirus exposure and HLA in healthy donors. Libraries were prepared by immunoSEQ multiplex PCR; TCRdb keeps only in-frame clonotypes and omits some of them. There are 120,000 to 150,000 clones in the sample; roughly 62% occur only once, and about 1.8% lies in the top ten. Material for sequencing was PBMCs. These receptors originate from a male donor in good health and CMV-seronegative. Both conserved end residues are part of each CDR3. Fields, in order: V gene, J gene, CDR3 protein.

TRBV7-2	TRBJ2-1	CASSLELADNEQFF
TRBV9	TRBJ2-3	CASSVTILADTDTQYF
TRBV7-3	TRBJ2-1	CASSLRYGYNEQFF
TRBV7-9	TRBJ1-6	CASRPGVNNSPLHF
TRBV2	TRBJ1-2	CASQLLGTGIYGYTF
TRBV11-1	TRBJ2-5	CASSLNAGQETQYF
TRBV27	TRBJ2-2	CARHRTGLAGELFF
TRBV7-9	TRBJ2-1	CSSSLGLRTLNYNEQFF
TRBV7-2	TRBJ2-3	CASSFTGSTDTQYF
TRBV9	TRBJ2-2	CASSVSSGGTTGELFF
TRBV5-4	TRBJ2-7	CASSAGTGTPYEQYF
TRBV11-2	TRBJ2-5	CASSPAVSQETQYF
TRBV27	TRBJ2-3	CASSSTSLQGRSTDTQYF
TRBV9	TRBJ1-2	CASSVGPRDYGYTF
TRBV7-9	TRBJ1-6	CASSVSRRSSPLHF
TRBV28	TRBJ1-6	CASRGGVAYSPLHF
TRBV6-6	TRBJ1-5	CASREDRTGPQHF
TRBV5-1	TRBJ2-7	CASSSPGQGMEEQYF
TRBV6-5	TRBJ2-1	CASSWSAGGPGNEQFF
TRBV5-6	TRBJ2-7	CASSQGTGVLYEQYF
TRBV5-1	TRBJ1-1	CASSLSGSNEAFF
TRBV7-2	TRBJ1-6	CASTLQGAFNSYNSPLHF
TRBV7-2	TRBJ2-2	CASSLGGRLTGELFF
TRBV9	TRBJ1-1	CASSPRTVLNTEAFF
TRBV6-5	TRBJ1-4	CASSFDRGGEKLFF
TRBV9	TRBJ2-1	CASSPRGTSAYNEQFF
TRBV5-1	TRBJ2-3	CASSLEGAGTDTQYF
TRBV6-5	TRBJ1-4	CASSYQAPLVEKLFF
TRBV7-2	TRBJ2-7	CASSLESGLDEQYF
TRBV11-2	TRBJ2-5	CASSLVREALAGGLETQYF
TRBV4-3	TRBJ2-2	CASSRDRGFGELFF
TRBV2	TRBJ1-2	CASSGGDRGRYGYTF
TRBV18	TRBJ1-1	CASSPLVQGGTEAFF
TRBV4-2	TRBJ2-4	CASSQDISGGAKNIQYF
TRBV18	TRBJ2-5	CASSPQGKETQYF
TRBV27	TRBJ2-7	CASSSAGLHEQYF
TRBV12-5	TRBJ2-5	CASGWRGQETQYF
TRBV18	TRBJ1-3	CASSPTGVGNTIYF
TRBV6-5	TRBJ1-1	CASSGGPLMNTEAFF
TRBV6-1	TRBJ2-5	CASKVQWGGETQYF
TRBV6-1	TRBJ2-3	CASGGGQWDTQYF
TRBV5-1	TRBJ2-7	CASSLGGTGPNEQYF
TRBV19	TRBJ1-5	CASSPPGRGHYQPQHF
TRBV5-4	TRBJ2-7	CASSRDSYEQYF
TRBV30	TRBJ2-2	CAWSGTRTFLHTGELFF
TRBV7-8	TRBJ2-1	CASSIAWTSGNEQFF
TRBV4-1	TRBJ1-5	CASCQDTTGVFVQPQHF
TRBV7-9	TRBJ2-2	CASSRGQVTGELFF
TRBV7-9	TRBJ1-6	CASSLVAGQGNSPLHF
TRBV27	TRBJ1-2	CASSPLVELHYGYTF
TRBV13	TRBJ2-1	CASSLEGSGGEQFF
TRBV18	TRBJ1-1	CASSPPSRSNTEAFF